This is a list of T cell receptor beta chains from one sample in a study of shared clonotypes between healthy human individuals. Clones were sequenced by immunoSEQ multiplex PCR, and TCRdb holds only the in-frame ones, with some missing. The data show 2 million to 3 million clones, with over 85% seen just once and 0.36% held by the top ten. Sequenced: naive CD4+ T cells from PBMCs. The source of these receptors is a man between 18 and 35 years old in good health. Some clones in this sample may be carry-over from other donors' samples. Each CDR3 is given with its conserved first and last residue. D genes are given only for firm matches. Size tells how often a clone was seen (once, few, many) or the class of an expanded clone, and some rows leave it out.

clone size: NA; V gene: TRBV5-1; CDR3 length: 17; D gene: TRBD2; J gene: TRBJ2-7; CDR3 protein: CASSLEGVASGSYEQYF; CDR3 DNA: TGCGCCAGCAGCTTGGAAGGGGTTGCTAGCGGGAGTTACGAGCAGTACTTC
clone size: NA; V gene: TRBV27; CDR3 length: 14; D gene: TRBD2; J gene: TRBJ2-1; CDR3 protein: CASSSGLAGAEQFF; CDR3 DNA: TGTGCCAGCAGTTCAGGACTAGCGGGGGCTGAGCAGTTCTTC
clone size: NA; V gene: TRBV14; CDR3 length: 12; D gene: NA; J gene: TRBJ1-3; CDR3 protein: CASSTQGYTIYF; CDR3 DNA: TGTGCCAGCAGCACCCAGGGTTACACCATATATTTT
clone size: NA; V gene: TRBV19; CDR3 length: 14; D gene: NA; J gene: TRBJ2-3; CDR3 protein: CASRRQSSTDTQYF; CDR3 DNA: TGTGCCAGTCGCAGACAGTCTAGCACAGATACGCAGTATTTT
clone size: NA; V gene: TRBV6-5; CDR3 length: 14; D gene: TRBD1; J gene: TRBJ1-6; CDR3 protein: CASSRGESNSPLHF; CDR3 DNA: TGTGCCAGCAGCAGGGGGGAATCTAATTCACCCCTCCACTTT
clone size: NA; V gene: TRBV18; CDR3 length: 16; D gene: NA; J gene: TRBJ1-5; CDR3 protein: CASSLTTAASNQPQHF; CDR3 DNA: TGTGCCAGCTCACTAACGACAGCGGCCAGCAATCAGCCCCAGCATTTT
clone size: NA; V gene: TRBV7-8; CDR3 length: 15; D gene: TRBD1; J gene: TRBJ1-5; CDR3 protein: CASSYQQGAGQPQHF; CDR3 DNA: TGTGCCAGCAGCTACCAACAGGGGGCAGGTCAGCCCCAGCATTTT
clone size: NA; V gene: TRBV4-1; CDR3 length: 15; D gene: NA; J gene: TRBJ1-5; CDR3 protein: CASSQEAITNQPQHF; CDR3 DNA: TGCGCCAGCAGCCAAGAAGCAATCACTAATCAGCCCCAGCATTTT
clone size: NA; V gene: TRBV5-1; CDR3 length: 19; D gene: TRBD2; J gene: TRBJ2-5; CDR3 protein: CASSLASGGRAFILETQYF; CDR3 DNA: TGCGCCAGCAGCTTGGCATCGGGCGGGAGGGCCTTTATCTTGGAGACCCAGTACTTC
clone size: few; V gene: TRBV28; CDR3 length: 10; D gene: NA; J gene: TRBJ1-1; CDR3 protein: CASSSQRAFF; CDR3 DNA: TGTGCCAGCAGTTCACAGCGGGCTTTCTTT
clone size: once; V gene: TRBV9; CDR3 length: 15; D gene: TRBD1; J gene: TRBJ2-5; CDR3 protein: CASSAPGQGWETQYF; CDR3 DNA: TGTGCCAGCAGCGCACCGGGACAGGGGTGGGAGACCCAGTACTTC